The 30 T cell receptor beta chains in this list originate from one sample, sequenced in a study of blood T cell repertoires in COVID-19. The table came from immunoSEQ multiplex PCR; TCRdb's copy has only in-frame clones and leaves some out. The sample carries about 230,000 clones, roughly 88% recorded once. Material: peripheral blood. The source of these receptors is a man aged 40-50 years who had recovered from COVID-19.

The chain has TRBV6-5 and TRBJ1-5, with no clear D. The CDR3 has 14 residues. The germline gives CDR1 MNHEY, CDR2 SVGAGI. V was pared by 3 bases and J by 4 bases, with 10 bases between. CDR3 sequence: CASSYVRTNQPQHF. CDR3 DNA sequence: TGTGCCAGCAGTTATGTGCGGACTAATCAGCCCCAGCATTTT.

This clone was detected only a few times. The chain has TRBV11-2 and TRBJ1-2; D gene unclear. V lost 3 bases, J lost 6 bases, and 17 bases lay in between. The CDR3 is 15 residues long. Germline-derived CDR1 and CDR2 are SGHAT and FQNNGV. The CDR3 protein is CASSFSGGLNDGYTF. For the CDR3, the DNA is TGTGCCAGCAGCTTTAGTGGAGGCCTGAATGATGGCTACACCTTC.

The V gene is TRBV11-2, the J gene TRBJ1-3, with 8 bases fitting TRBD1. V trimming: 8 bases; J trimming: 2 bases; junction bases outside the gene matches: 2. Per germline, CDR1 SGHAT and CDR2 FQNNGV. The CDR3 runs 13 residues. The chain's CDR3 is CASGQGPGNTIYF. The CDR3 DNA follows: TGTGCCAGCGGACAGGGACCTGGAAACACCATATATTTT.

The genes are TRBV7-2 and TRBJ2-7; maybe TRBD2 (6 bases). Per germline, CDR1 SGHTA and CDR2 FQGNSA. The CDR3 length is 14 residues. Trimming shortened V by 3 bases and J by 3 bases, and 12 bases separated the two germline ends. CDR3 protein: CASSFRDSIYEQYF. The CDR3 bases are TGTGCCAGCAGCTTCCGGGACTCCATCTACGAGCAGTACTTC.

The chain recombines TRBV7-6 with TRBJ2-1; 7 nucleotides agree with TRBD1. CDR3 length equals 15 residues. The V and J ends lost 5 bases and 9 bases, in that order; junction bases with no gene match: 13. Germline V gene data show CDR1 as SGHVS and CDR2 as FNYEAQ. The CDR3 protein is CASSPRQGGFGEQFF. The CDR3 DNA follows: TGTGCCAGCAGCCCCCGACAGGGTGGGTTCGGTGAGCAGTTCTTC.

The CDR3 DNA sequence: TGTGCCAGCAGTGTACTAGCGAGAGGGTATCCAGATACGCAGTATTTT. Protein: CASSVLARGYPDTQYF. This chain joins TRBV27 and TRBJ2-3; 7 bases agree with TRBD2. The CDR3 sequence is 16 residues long. J was trimmed by 4 bases and V by 5 bases; bases with no gene match: 12. CDR1 is MNHEY and CDR2 is SMNVEV in the germline V gene (reference sequence).

The CDR3 region is CASKASGGDYNEQFF. Here the CDR3 DNA reads TGTGCCAGCAAGGCTAGCGGGGGGGACTACAATGAGCAGTTCTTC. The chain is built from TRBV28 and TRBJ2-1; TRBD2 matches at 12 bases. The CDR3 is made up of 15 amino acids. Germline values: CDR1 MDHEN, CDR2 SYDVKM. Trimming at V came to 7 bases and at J to 3 bases, leaving 4 bases not matched to a gene.

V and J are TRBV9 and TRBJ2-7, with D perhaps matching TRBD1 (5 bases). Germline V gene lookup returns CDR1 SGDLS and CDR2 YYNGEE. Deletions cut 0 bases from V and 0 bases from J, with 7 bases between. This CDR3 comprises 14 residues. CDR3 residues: CASSVGQNSYEQYF. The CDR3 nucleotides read TGTGCCAGCAGCGTAGGACAGAACTCCTACGAGCAGTACTTC. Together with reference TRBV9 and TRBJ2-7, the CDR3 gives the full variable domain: DSGVTQTPKHLITATGQRVTLRCSPRSGDLSVYWYQQSLDQGLQFLIQYYNGEERAKGNILERFSAQQFPDLHSELNLSSLELGDSALYFCASSVGQNSYEQYFGPGTRLTVT.

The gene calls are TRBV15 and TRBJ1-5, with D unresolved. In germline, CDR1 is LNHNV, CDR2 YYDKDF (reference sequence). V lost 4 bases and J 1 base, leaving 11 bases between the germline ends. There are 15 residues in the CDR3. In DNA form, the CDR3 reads TGTGCCACCAGCACTACCTACAGCAGCAATCAGCCCCAGCATTTT. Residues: CATSTTYSSNQPQHF.

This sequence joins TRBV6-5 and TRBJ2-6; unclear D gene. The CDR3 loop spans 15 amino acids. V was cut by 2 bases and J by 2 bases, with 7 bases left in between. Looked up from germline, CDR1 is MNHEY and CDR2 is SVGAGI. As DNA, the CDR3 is TGTGCCAGCAGTTACATTAACACTGGGGCCAACGTCCTGACTTTC. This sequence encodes CASSYINTGANVLTF.

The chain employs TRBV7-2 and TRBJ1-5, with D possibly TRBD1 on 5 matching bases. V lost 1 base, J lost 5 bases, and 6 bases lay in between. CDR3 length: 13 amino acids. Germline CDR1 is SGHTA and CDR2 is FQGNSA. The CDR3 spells CASSLGRDQPQHF. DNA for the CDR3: TGTGCCAGCAGCTTAGGCAGGGATCAGCCCCAGCATTTT.

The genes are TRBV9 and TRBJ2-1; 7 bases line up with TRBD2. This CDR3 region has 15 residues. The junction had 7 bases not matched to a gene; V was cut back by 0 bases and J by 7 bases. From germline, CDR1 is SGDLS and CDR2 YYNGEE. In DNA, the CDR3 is TGTGCCAGCAGCGTAGGGGGAGCGGGGAGGAATGAGCAGTTCTTC. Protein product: CASSVGGAGRNEQFF.

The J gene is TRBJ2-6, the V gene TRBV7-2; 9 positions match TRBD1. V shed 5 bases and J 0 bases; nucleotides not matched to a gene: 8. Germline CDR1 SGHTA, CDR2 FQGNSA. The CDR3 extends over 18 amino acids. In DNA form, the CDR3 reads TGTGCCAGCAGCGGATTGGGACAGGGACTCTCTGGGGCCAACGTCCTGACTTTC. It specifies CASSGLGQGLSGANVLTF.

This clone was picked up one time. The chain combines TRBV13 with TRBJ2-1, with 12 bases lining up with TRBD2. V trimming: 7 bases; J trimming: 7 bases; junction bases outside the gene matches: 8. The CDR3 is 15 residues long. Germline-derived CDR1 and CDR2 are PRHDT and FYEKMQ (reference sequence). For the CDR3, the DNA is TGTGCCAGCATCCTTACTAGCGGGGGGACGAATGAGCAGTTCTTC. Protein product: CASILTSGGTNEQFF.

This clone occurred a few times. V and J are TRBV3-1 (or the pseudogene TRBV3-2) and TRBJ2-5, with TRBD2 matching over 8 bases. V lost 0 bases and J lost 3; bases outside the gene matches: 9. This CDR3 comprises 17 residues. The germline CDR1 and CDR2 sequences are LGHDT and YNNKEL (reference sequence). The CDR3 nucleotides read TGTGCCAGCAGCCAAGAGGGCTTCAGCGGGGGCAAAGAGACCCAGTACTTC. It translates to CASSQEGFSGGKETQYF.

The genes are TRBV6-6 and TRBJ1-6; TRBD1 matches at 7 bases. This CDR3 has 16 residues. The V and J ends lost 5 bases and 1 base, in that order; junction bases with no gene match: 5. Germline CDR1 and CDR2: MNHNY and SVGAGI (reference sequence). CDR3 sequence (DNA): TGTGCCAGCAGTACTACAGGGGTATCCTATAATTCACCCCTCCACTTT. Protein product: CASSTTGVSYNSPLHF.

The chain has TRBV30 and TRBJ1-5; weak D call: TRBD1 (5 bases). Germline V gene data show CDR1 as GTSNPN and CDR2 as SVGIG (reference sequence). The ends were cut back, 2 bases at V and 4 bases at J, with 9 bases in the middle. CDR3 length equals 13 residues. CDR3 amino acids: CAWSQGPNQPQHF. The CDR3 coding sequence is TGTGCCTGGAGTCAGGGCCCAAATCAGCCCCAGCATTTT.

CDR3: CASSGGTSGGHGTDTQYF. The CDR3, as DNA: TGTGCCAGCAGTGGCGGGACTAGCGGGGGTCATGGCACAGATACGCAGTATTTT. V gene TRBV6-1 combines with J gene TRBJ2-3; 14 bases line up with TRBD2. V lost 4 bases to trimming and J lost 1 base; unmatched junction nucleotides: 7. This CDR3 contains 18 residues. Germline assignment: CDR1 MNHNS and CDR2 SASEGT.

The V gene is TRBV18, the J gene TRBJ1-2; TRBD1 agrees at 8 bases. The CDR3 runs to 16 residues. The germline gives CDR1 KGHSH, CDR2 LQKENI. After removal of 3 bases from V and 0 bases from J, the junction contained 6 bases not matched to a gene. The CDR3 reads CASSPTGEVANYGYTF. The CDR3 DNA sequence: TGTGCCAGCTCACCGACAGGGGAAGTAGCTAACTATGGCTACACCTTC.

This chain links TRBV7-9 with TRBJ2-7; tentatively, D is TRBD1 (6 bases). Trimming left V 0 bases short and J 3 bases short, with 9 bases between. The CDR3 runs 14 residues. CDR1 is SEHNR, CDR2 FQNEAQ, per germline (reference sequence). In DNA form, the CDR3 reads TGTGCCAGCAGCTTAGCACGGACAGACTACGAGCAGTACTTC. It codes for CASSLARTDYEQYF. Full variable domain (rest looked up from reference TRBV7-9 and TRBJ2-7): DTGVSQNPRHKITKRGQNVTFRCDPISEHNRLYWYRQTLGQGPEFLTYFQNEAQLEKSRLLSDRFSAERPKGSFSTLEIQRTEQGDSAMYLCASSLARTDYEQYFGPGTRLTVT.

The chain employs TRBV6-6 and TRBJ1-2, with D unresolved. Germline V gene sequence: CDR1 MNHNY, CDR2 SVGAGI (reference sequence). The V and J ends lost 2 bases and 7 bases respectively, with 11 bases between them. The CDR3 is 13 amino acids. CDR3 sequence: CASSYTEGVGYTF. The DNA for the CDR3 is TGTGCCAGCAGTTACACAGAGGGAGTTGGCTACACCTTC.

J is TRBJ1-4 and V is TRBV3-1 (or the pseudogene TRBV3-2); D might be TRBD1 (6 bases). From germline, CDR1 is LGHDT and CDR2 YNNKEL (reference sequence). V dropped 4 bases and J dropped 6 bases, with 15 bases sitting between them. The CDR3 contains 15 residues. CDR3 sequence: CASSPRGGPDEKLFF. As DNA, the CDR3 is TGTGCCAGCAGCCCCAGGGGAGGGCCGGATGAAAAACTGTTTTTT.

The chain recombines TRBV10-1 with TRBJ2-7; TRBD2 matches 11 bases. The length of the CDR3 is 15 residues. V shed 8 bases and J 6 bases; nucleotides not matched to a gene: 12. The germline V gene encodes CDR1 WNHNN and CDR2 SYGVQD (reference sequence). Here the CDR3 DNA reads TGCGCCAGCTCGAATAGTCTAGCGGGAGGATCCGAGCAGTACTTC. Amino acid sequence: CASSNSLAGGSEQYF.

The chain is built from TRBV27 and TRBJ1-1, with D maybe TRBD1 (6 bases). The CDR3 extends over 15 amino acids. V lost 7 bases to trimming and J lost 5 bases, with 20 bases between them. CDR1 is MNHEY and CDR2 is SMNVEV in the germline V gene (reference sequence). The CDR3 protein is CASNRDSGGNTEAFF. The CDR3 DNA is TGTGCCAGCAATCGGGACTCGGGGGGCAATACTGAAGCTTTCTTT.

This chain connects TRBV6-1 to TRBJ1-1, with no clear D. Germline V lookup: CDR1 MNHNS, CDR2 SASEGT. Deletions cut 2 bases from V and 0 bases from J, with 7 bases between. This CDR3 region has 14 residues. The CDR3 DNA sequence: TGTGCCAGCAGTGAAATAGCGTTGAACACTGAAGCTTTCTTT. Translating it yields CASSEIALNTEAFF.

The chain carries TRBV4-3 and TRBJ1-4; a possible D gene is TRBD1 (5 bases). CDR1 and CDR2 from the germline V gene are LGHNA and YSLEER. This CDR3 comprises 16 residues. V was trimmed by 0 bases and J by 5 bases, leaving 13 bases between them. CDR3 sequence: CASSQDRGGTNEKLFF. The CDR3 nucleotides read TGCGCCAGCAGCCAAGATCGGGGGGGGACGAATGAAAAACTGTTTTTT.

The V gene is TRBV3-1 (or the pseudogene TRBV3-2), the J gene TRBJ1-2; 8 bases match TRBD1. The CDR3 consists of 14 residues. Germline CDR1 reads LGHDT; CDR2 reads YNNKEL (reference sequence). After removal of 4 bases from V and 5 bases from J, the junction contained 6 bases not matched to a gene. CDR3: CASSPGQGIYGYTF. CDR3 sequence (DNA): TGTGCCAGCAGCCCCGGACAGGGTATATATGGCTACACCTTC.

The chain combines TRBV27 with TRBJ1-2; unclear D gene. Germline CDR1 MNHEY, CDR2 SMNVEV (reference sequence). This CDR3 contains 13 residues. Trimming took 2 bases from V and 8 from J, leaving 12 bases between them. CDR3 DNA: TGTGCCAGCAGTTTAAACGGTTTATTGGGCTACACCTTC. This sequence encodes CASSLNGLLGYTF.

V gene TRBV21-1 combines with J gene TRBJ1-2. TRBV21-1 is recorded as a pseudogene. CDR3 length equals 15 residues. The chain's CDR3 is CASSKGGYSDYGYTF. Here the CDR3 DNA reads TGTGCCAGCAGCAAAGGAGGGTACAGCGACTATGGCTACACCTTC.

This chain's CDR3 is CASTPGTGQTGANVLTF. The CDR3 region has the DNA TGTGCCAGCACCCCCGGGACAGGGCAAACTGGGGCCAACGTCCTGACTTTC. The gene calls are TRBV27 and TRBJ2-6; 9 positions agree with TRBD1. From germline, CDR1 is MNHEY and CDR2 SMNVEV (reference sequence). The CDR3 loop spans 17 amino acids. After removal of 7 bases from V and 2 bases from J, the junction contained 9 bases not matched to a gene.